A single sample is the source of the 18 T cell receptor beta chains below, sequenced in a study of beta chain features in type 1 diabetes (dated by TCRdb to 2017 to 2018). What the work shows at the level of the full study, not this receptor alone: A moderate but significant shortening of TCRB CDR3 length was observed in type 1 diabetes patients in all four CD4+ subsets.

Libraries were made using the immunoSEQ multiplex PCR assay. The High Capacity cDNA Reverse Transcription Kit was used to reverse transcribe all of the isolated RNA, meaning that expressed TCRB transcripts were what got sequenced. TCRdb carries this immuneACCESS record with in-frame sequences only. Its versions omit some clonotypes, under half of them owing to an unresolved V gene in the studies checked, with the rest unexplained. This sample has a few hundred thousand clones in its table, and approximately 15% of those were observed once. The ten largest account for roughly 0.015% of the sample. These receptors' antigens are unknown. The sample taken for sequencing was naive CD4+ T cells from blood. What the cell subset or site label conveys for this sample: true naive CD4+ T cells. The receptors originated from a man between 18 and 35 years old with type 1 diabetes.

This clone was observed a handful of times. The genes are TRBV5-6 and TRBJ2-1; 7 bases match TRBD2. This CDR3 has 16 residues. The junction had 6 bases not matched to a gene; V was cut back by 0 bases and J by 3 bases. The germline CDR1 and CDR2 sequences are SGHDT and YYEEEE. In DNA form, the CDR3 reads TGTGCCAGCAGCTTGGGGTCTAGCGGAGACTACAATGAGCAGTTCTTC. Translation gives CASSLGSSGDYNEQFF. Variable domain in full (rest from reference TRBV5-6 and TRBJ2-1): DAGVTQSPTHLIKTRGQQVTLRCSPKSGHDTVSWYQQALGQGPQFIFQYYEEEERQRGNFPDRFSGHQFPNYSSELNVNALLLGDSALYLCASSLGSSGDYNEQFFGPGTRLTVL.

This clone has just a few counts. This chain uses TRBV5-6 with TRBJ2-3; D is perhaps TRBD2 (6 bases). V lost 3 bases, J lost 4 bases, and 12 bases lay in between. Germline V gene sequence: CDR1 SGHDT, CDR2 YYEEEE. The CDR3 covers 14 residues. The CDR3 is CASSWDLSADTQYF. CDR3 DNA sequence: TGTGCCAGCAGCTGGGACTTAAGCGCAGATACGCAGTATTTT.

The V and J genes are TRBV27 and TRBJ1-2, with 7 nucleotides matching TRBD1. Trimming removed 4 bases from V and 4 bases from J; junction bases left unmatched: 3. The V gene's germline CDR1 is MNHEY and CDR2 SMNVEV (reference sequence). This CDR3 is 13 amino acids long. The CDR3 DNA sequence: TGTGCCAGCAGTTCCCGGGACAGCTATGGCTACACCTTC. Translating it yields CASSSRDSYGYTF.

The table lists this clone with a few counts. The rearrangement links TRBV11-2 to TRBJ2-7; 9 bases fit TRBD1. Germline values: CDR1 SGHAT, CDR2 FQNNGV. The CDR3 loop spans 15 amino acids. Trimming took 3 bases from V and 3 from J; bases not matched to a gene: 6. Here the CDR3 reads CASSFPSGQGYEQYF. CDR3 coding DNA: TGTGCCAGCAGCTTCCCATCGGGACAGGGCTACGAGCAGTACTTC.

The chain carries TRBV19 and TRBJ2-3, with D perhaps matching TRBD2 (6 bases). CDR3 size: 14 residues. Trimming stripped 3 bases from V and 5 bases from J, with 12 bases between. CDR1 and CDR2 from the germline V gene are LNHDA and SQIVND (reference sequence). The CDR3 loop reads CASSIGGVGDTQYF. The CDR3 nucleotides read TGTGCCAGTAGTATTGGAGGGGTTGGAGATACGCAGTATTTT.

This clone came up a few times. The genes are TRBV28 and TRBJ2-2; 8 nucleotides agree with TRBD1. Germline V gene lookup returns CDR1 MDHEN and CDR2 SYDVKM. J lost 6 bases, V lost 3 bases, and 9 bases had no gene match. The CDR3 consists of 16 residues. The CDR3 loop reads CASSLRQGIIPGELFF. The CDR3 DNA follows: TGTGCCAGCAGTTTGCGACAGGGGATTATTCCCGGGGAGCTGTTTTTT.

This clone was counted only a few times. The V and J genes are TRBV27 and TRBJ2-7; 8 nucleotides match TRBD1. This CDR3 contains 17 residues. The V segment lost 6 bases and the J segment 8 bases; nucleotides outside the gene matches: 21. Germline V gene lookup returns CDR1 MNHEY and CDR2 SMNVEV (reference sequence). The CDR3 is CASRAGQGRAGSLQQYF. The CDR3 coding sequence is TGTGCCAGCAGGGCCGGACAGGGAAGGGCCGGATCCCTCCAGCAGTACTTC.

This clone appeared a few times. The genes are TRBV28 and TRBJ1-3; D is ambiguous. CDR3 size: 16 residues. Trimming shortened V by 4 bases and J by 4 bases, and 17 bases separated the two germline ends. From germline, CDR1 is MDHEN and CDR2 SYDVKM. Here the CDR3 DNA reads TGTGCCAGCAGTTACTCCTTAGCGGGAGAAGGAAACACCATATATTTT. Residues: CASSYSLAGEGNTIYF.

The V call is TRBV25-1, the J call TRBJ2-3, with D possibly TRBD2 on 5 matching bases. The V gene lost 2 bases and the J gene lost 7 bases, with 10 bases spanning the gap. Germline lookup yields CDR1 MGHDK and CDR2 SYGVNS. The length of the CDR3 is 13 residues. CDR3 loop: CASSETGRYTQYF. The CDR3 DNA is TGTGCCAGCAGTGAAACGGGGAGATATACGCAGTATTTT.

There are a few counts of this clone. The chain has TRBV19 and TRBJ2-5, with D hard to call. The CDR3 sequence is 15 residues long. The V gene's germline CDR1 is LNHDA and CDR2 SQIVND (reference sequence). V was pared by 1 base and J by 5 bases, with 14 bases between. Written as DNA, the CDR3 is TGTGCCAGTAGTATAGTTGATAGCTCCGCCGAGACCCAGTACTTC. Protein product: CASSIVDSSAETQYF. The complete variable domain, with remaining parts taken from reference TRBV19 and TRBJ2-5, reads DGGITQSPKYLFRKEGQNVTLSCEQNLNHDAMYWYRQDPGQGLRLIYYSQIVNDFQKGDIAEGYSVSREKKESFPLTVTSAQKNPTAFYLCASSIVDSSAETQYFGPGTRLLVL.

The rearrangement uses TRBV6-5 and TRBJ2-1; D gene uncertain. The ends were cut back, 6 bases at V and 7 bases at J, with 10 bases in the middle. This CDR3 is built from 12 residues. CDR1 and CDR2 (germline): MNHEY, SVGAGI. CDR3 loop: CASRRSWNEQFF. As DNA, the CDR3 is TGTGCCAGCAGACGGAGTTGGAATGAGCAGTTCTTC.

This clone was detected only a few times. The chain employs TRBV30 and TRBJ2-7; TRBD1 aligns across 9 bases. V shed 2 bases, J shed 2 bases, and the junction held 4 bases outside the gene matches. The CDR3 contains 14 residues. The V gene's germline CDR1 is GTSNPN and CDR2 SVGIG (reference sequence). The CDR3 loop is CAWSTGTGTYEQYF. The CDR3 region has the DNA TGTGCCTGGAGTACCGGGACAGGGACCTACGAGCAGTACTTC.

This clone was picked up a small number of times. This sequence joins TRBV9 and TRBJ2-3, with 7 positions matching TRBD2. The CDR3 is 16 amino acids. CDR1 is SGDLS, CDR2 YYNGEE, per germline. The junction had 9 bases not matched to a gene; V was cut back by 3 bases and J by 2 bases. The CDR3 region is CASSANGLVVTDTQYF. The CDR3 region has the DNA TGTGCCAGCAGCGCCAACGGACTAGTCGTCACAGATACGCAGTATTTT.

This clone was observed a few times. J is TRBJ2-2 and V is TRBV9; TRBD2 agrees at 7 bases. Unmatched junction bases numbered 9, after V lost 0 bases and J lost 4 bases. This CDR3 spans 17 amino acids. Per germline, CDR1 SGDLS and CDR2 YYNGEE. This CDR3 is CASSVGGPGLTTGELFF. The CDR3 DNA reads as TGTGCCAGCAGCGTAGGAGGACCGGGACTAACCACCGGGGAGCTGTTTTTT. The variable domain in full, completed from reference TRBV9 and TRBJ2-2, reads DSGVTQTPKHLITATGQRVTLRCSPRSGDLSVYWYQQSLDQGLQFLIQYYNGEERAKGNILERFSAQQFPDLHSELNLSSLELGDSALYFCASSVGGPGLTTGELFFGEGSRLTVL.

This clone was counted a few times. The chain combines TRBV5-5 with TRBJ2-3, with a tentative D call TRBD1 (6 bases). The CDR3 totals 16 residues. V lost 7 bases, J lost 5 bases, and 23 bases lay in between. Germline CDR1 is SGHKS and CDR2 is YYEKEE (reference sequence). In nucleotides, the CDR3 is TGTGCCAGCCGGCCGCCAGGGGTCCCAATCGGAGATACGCAGTATTTT. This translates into CASRPPGVPIGDTQYF.

CDR3 nucleotides: TGTGCCAGCAGCTTGAGGCCAACAGGGGATCAGCCCCAGCATTTT. Residues: CASSLRPTGDQPQHF. The chain uses TRBV7-8 and TRBJ1-5; the match to TRBD1 covers 7 bases. CDR1 and CDR2 from the germline V gene are SGHVS and FQNEAQ. V lost 3 bases to trimming and J lost 5 bases; unmatched junction nucleotides: 7. There are 15 residues in the CDR3.

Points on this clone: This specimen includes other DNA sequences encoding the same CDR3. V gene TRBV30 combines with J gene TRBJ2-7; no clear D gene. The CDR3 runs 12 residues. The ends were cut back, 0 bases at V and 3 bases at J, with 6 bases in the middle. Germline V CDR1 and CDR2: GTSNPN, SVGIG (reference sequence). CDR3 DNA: TGTGCCTGGAGTGTCCTCGGCTACGAGCAGTACTTC. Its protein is CAWSVLGYEQYF.

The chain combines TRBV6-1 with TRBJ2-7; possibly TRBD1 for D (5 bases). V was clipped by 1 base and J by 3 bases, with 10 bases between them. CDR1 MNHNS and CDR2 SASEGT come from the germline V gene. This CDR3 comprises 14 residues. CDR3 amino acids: CASSEGYRYYEQYF. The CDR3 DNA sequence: TGTGCCAGCAGTGAAGGGTACAGGTACTACGAGCAGTACTTC.